The present T cell receptor (beta chain) was sequenced within a study of T-cell memory formation after mild COVID-19. The J segment lost 9 bases and the V segment lost 6 bases, leaving 20 bases of the junction unmatched. The CDR3 contains 16 residues. Germline V gives CDR1 MNHEY, CDR2 SMNVEV (reference sequence). TCRdb ran MiXCR on the 5' RACE reads and lists one entry per CDR3 protein. The sample lists about 410,000 distinct CDR3 sequences, less than 25% seen once, with about 12% in the top ten. This clonotype was observed a few times. Material for sequencing was PBMCs or a T cell subset sorted from them (not recorded which). The V call is TRBV27, the J call TRBJ2-7; TRBD2 agrees at 7 bases. This clonotype was sampled from an adult woman who had mild COVID-19 (a few samples of this study predate the infection). Cell type and time point are not known. CDR3 loop: CASSRQTSAAPSRQYF. CDR3 sequence (DNA): TGTGCCAGCAGCAGACAAACTAGCGCCGCACCTTCTAGGCAGTACTTC.